The 7 T cell receptor beta chains below were found in one sample sequenced in a study of cytomegalovirus exposure and HLA in healthy donors (dated by TCRdb to about 2017). Library method: the immunoSEQ multiplex PCR assay. For the multiplex PCR, a mixture combining 60 forward primers for TCR Vbeta segments and 13 reverse primers for TCR Jbeta segments was used. TCRdb provides this immuneACCESS table in a form limited to in-frame rearrangements. Some clones are lacking; in checked studies, under half of them reflect an unresolved V gene, and why the rest are absent is not known. In all, the sample holds fewer than 120,000 clones, and around 87% of those were seen once. About 1.8% of the sample is held by the ten biggest clonotypes. Sample: PBMCs. Receptors were obtained from a man in his forties in good health and CMV-seronegative.

The genes are TRBV28 and TRBJ1-2; 12 bases align to TRBD1. Trimming took 7 bases from V and 7 from J; bases not matched to a gene: 13. This CDR3 comprises 16 residues. CDR1 is MDHEN and CDR2 is SYDVKM in the germline V gene. The CDR3 reads CASTIKAGTGGSGYTF. The CDR3 bases are TGTGCCAGCACTATAAAGGCCGGGACAGGGGGCTCTGGCTACACCTTC.

The rearrangement joins TRBV4-3 to TRBJ1-3; D gene uncertain. V lost 0 bases, J lost 2 bases, and 8 bases lay in between. CDR3 size: 15 residues. Germline CDR1 and CDR2: LGHNA and YSLEER. In nucleotides, the CDR3 is TGCGCCAGCAGCCAAGATGGAGCTACTGGAAACACCATATATTTT. The encoded protein is CASSQDGATGNTIYF.

This chain links TRBV27 with TRBJ1-4; D is uncertain. The V gene lost 3 bases and the J gene lost 0 bases, with 8 bases spanning the gap. The CDR3 has 15 amino acids. The germline gives CDR1 MNHEY, CDR2 SMNVEV (reference sequence). CDR3 sequence reads: CASSFGVATNEKLFF. The CDR3 DNA is TGTGCCAGCAGTTTTGGAGTGGCAACTAATGAAAAACTGTTTTTT.

This clone was detected only a few times. This chain links TRBV28 with TRBJ1-1; TRBD1 might be the D (5 bases). CDR1 is MDHEN and CDR2 is SYDVKM in the germline V gene. V was cut by 6 bases and J by 6 bases, with 17 bases left in between. This CDR3 spans 14 amino acids. The CDR3 region is CASRDPWGVPEAFF. The CDR3 bases are TGTGCCAGCAGGGATCCCTGGGGGGTTCCTGAAGCTTTCTTT.

Only one count was recorded for this clone. The rearrangement uses TRBV7-3 and TRBJ2-3; no clear D. The germline V and J ends were trimmed by 2 bases and 1 base, with 7 bases remaining between them. The CDR3 extends over 14 amino acids. CDR1 SGHTA and CDR2 FQGTGA come from the germline V gene. DNA of the CDR3: TGTGCCAGCAGCTTAGTCCCAGGCACAGATACGCAGTATTTT. Protein sequence: CASSLVPGTDTQYF.

J is TRBJ2-5 and V is TRBV5-1, with D possibly matching TRBD1 (6 bases). The V gene's germline CDR1 is SGHRS and CDR2 YFSETQ. V lost 4 bases and J lost 4, with 20 bases in between. The CDR3 is 16 residues long. The CDR3 coding sequence is TGCGCCAGCAGCCCTCGGACAGCCGGCGTGGGAGAGACCCAGTACTTC. It is translated as CASSPRTAGVGETQYF. The full variable domain, with the rest looked up from reference TRBV5-1 and TRBJ2-5, is KAGVTQTPRYLIKTRGQQVTLSCSPISGHRSVSWYQQTPGQGLQFLFEYFSETQRNKGNFPGRFSGRQFSNSRSEMNVSTLELGDSALYLCASSPRTAGVGETQYFGPGTRLLVL.

V usage is TRBV7-2 and J usage is TRBJ1-3; tentative D call: TRBD1 (6 bases). Germline loops: CDR1 SGHTA, CDR2 FQGNSA. The V end lost 1 base, the J end lost 13 bases, and 11 bases lay between the germline ends. This CDR3 comprises 12 residues. The CDR3 bases are TGTGCCAGCAGCTTAGAGAAGGGGGGGATATATTTT. Translating it yields CASSLEKGGIYF.